Included here is one TCR beta chain sequence, with context. Its antigen is not known. These data belong to a study of T cells in Graves' hyperthyroidism and ophthalmopathy. It was RNA transcripts that yielded the amplified TCR beta CDR3 regions. First-round RT-PCR targeting the TCR CDR3 was performed with the HTBI primer set. In TCRdb, the multiplex PCR reads were re-called with MiXCR into one record per CDR3 protein. The sample holds about 330,000 distinct CDR3 sequences, around 15% seen once. This CDR3 contains 13 residues. V was clipped by 1 base and J by 5 bases, with 6 bases between them. Germline assignment: CDR1 KGHDR and CDR2 SFDVKD. Overall study findings and caveats: A model of 13 V-J features distinguished ophthalmopathy from stable hyperthyroidism.

Researchers barred patients who had uncontrolled infection, other autoimmune disease, pregnancy or lactation. This clonotype was sampled from a middle-aged woman with Graves' ophthalmopathy. V and J are TRBV24-1 and TRBJ2-3; perhaps TRBD1 as D (6 bases). The sample consisted of blood. CDR3 protein: CATSDFRGDTQYF. DNA for the CDR3: TGTGCCACCAGTGATTTCAGGGGAGATACGCAGTATTTT.